A single sample is the source of the 22 T cell receptor beta chains below, sequenced in a study of T cells in Graves' hyperthyroidism and ophthalmopathy. RNA transcripts were the template for amplifying TCR beta CDR3 regions. TCR CDR3 regions were first amplified by RT-PCR with HTBI primers. Each CDR3 protein gets one entry after TCRdb re-called the multiplex PCR reads with MiXCR. The sample has roughly 550,000 distinct CDR3 sequences; about 16% are singletons. Input material: blood. All receptors come from a woman in her thirties with Graves' ophthalmopathy.

The chain is built from TRBV28 and TRBJ2-2; the match to TRBD1 covers 8 bases. The CDR3 sequence is 14 residues long. Germline values: CDR1 MDHEN, CDR2 SYDVKM. V gave up 7 bases and J gave up 4 bases; unmatched junction bases: 5. The chain's CDR3 is CASNRQGTTGELFF. As DNA, the CDR3 is TGTGCCAGCAATCGACAGGGGACCACCGGGGAGCTGTTTTTT.

This clonotype was detected many times. One end of the junction is discordant with germline, which a read error may explain. V gene TRBV5-1 combines with J gene TRBJ1-1, with no clear D. The CDR3 runs to 13 residues. From germline, CDR1 is SGHRS and CDR2 YFSETQ. This chain's CDR3 is CASSLVVNTEAFF. The CDR3 DNA reads TGTGCCAGCAGTTTAGTGGTGAACACTGAAGCTTTCTTT.

This clonotype appeared many times. The CDR3 nucleotides are TGTGCCAGCATGGTACTAGCGGGAGTGGGGGAGACCCAGTACTTC. As protein: CASMVLAGVGETQYF. This chain connects TRBV6-1 to TRBJ2-5, with 11 bases fitting TRBD2. Germline-derived CDR1 and CDR2 are MNHNS and SASEGT. CDR3 length equals 15 residues. The V gene end was trimmed by 7 bases and the J gene end by 5 bases; junction bases not matched to a gene: 9.

The V call is TRBV20-1, the J call TRBJ2-1, with TRBD2 matching 10 bases. The V and J ends lost 5 bases and 2 bases, in that order; junction bases with no gene match: 12. Germline CDR1 and CDR2: DFQATT and SNEGSKA (reference sequence). The CDR3 loop spans 17 amino acids. CDR3 sequence: CSAQPRTSGATYNEQFF. In DNA form, the CDR3 reads TGCAGTGCTCAACCCCGGACTAGCGGAGCTACCTACAATGAGCAGTTCTTC.

This clonotype was seen a single time. A much larger clone lies a single base off, so this may be a read error. This chain connects TRBV7-2 to TRBJ1-6; 8 bases align to TRBD1. The CDR3 contains 15 residues. J gave up 11 bases and V 2 bases, and 8 bases lay outside the gene matches. CDR1 SGHTA and CDR2 FQGNSA come from the germline V gene. For the CDR3, the DNA is TGTGCCAGCAGCTTACCGACAGGGGTTAGTCCACCCCTCCACTTT. Translated, it gives CASSLPTGVSPPLHF.

This clonotype was seen more than once but under ten times. The CDR3 DNA is TGTGCCAGCAGTTATTCTTTCCGCTTCGGACAGGGGGCACCCTACGAGCAGTACTTC. This encodes CASSYSFRFGQGAPYEQYF. This sequence joins TRBV6-5 and TRBJ2-7; the match to TRBD1 covers 11 bases. V was clipped by 3 bases and J by 2 bases; unmatched bases: 15. The germline CDR1 and CDR2 sequences are MNHEY and SVGAGI. This CDR3 region has 19 residues.

The rearrangement joins TRBV13 to TRBJ2-2; 8 nucleotides agree with TRBD1. The CDR3 is made up of 14 amino acids. Unmatched junction bases numbered 4, after V lost 5 bases and J lost 5 bases. Per the germline V gene, CDR1 is PRHDT and CDR2 is FYEKMQ (reference sequence). In DNA, the CDR3 is TGTGCCAGCAGCGCACAGGGGGTGACCGGGGAGCTGTTTTTT. Its translation: CASSAQGVTGELFF.

Only a few counts were recorded for this clonotype. V is TRBV20-1 and J is TRBJ1-2, with a possible D match to TRBD1 (6 bases). V shed 2 bases and J shed 7 bases, with 14 bases lying between them. This CDR3 is built from 13 residues. Germline V lookup: CDR1 DFQATT, CDR2 SNEGSKA (reference sequence). The CDR3 DNA follows: TGCAGTGCTAGACTAAAACAGGGTTCTGGCTACACCTTC. Its translation is CSARLKQGSGYTF.

This clonotype came up many times. The rearrangement joins TRBV30 to TRBJ2-1; perhaps TRBD2 as D (6 bases). V lost 1 base and J 12 bases, leaving 13 bases between the germline ends. The CDR3 extends over 12 amino acids. Looked up from germline, CDR1 is GTSNPN and CDR2 is SVGIG (reference sequence). The CDR3 nucleotides read TGTGCCTGGAGTGGGTGGGGAGGTGGGCAGTTCTTC. This sequence encodes CAWSGWGGGQFF. Based on the CDR3 plus reference TRBV30 and TRBJ2-1, the full variable domain is SQTIHQWPATLVQPVGSPLSLECTVEGTSNPNLYWYRQAAGRGLQLLFYSVGIGQISSEVPQNLSASRPQDRQFILSSKKLLLSDSGFYLCAWSGWGGGQFFGPGTRLTVL.

This clonotype was recorded many times. The chain combines TRBV28 with TRBJ2-1, with 8 bases lining up with TRBD2. From germline, CDR1 is MDHEN and CDR2 SYDVKM. The CDR3 runs to 14 residues. Trimming took 1 base from V and 7 from J; bases not matched to a gene: 3. For the CDR3, the DNA is TGTGCCAGCAGTTTATTCGCTAGCGGGAATGAGCAGTTCTTC. Translated, it gives CASSLFASGNEQFF.

This clonotype occurred a few times. The chain recombines TRBV5-1 with TRBJ2-2; D not resolved. V was shortened by 1 base and J by 6 bases, with 7 bases between the two germline ends. In germline, CDR1 is SGHRS, CDR2 YFSETQ. The CDR3 consists of 13 residues. CDR3 in DNA: TGCGCCAGCAGCTTGAAAGGGCCCGGGGAGCTGTTTTTT. It yields the protein CASSLKGPGELFF.

This clonotype appeared many times. This rearrangement joins TRBV5-1 to TRBJ1-2, with D possibly being TRBD1 (5 bases). This CDR3 comprises 14 residues. Per the germline V gene, CDR1 is SGHRS and CDR2 is YFSETQ. V lost 0 bases and J lost 2, with 8 bases in between. Here the CDR3 DNA reads TGCGCCAGCAGCTTGGTCGCAGGGAACTATGGCTACACCTTC. It specifies CASSLVAGNYGYTF.

This clonotype was seen at least ten times. The chain employs TRBV18 and TRBJ2-7; 7 bases map to TRBD1. Per germline, CDR1 KGHSH and CDR2 LQKENI. The CDR3 loop spans 14 amino acids. J was trimmed by 1 base and V by 4 bases; bases with no gene match: 4. This CDR3 is CASSRQGPSYEQYF. The CDR3 DNA reads TGTGCCAGCTCACGACAGGGTCCTTCCTACGAGCAGTACTTC.

This clonotype was recorded a few times. V is TRBV12-3 or TRBV12-4 and J is TRBJ2-2, with D perhaps matching TRBD1 (5 bases). Trimming took off 3 bases at V and 0 bases at J, with 11 bases between the two ends. The CDR3 is 16 residues long. CDR3 DNA: TGTGCCAGCAGTTTTTGGGGCAGCGCGAACACCGGGGAGCTGTTTTTT. It codes for CASSFWGSANTGELFF.

The table lists this clonotype with a few counts. This chain links TRBV7-2 with TRBJ2-3; no reliable D call. This CDR3 has 14 residues. V lost 5 bases and J 0 bases, leaving 9 bases between the germline ends. Germline assignment: CDR1 SGHTA and CDR2 FQGNSA. The CDR3 spells CASSHQVSTDTQYF. The CDR3 coding sequence is TGTGCCAGCAGCCATCAGGTTAGCACAGATACGCAGTATTTT. Full variable domain (outside the CDR3, taken from reference TRBV7-2 and TRBJ2-3): GAGVSQSPSNKVTEKGKDVELRCDPISGHTALYWYRQSLGQGLEFLIYFQGNSAPDKSGLPSDRFSAERTGGSVSTLTIQRTQQEDSAVYLCASSHQVSTDTQYFGPGTRLTVL.

The table lists this clonotype with a few counts. The chain recombines TRBV19 with TRBJ2-1; TRBD2 aligns across 9 bases. CDR1 is LNHDA and CDR2 is SQIVND in the germline V gene (reference sequence). The CDR3 extends over 15 amino acids. J was trimmed by 9 bases and V by 5 bases; bases with no gene match: 11. The CDR3 is CASSDPGLASSEQFF. CDR3 sequence (DNA): TGTGCCAGTAGTGATCCGGGACTAGCATCGAGTGAGCAGTTCTTC.

The CDR3 DNA sequence: TGTGCCAGCAGCGCTAACAGGGGAGGGGAGACCCAGTACTTC. Its protein is CASSANRGGETQYF. This chain links TRBV9 with TRBJ2-5; D might be TRBD1 or TRBD2, each matching 7 bases. With 3 bases removed from V and 5 bases from J, the gap between germline ends came to 14 bases. Germline assignment: CDR1 SGDLS and CDR2 YYNGEE. The CDR3 totals 14 residues.

This clonotype was counted ten times or more. DNA of the CDR3: TGTGCCAGCAGTTACTCGGGGACCTACGAGCAGTACTTC. Residues: CASSYSGTYEQYF. The chain uses TRBV6-6 and TRBJ2-7; D is ambiguous. CDR1 is MNHNY, CDR2 SVGAGI, per germline (reference sequence). The V and J ends lost 0 bases and 2 bases respectively, with 5 bases between them. This CDR3 has 13 residues.

This clonotype occurred a few times. This chain uses TRBV13 with TRBJ2-2, with TRBD2 as a possible D gene (5 bases). The CDR3 runs 15 residues. The V end lost 5 bases, the J end lost 1 base, and 11 bases lay between the germline ends. Germline V gene data show CDR1 as PRHDT and CDR2 as FYEKMQ (reference sequence). CDR3: CASSARGGNTGELFF. As DNA, the CDR3 is TGTGCCAGCAGCGCCCGGGGTGGGAACACCGGGGAGCTGTTTTTT.

This chain joins TRBV29-1 and TRBJ2-5; either TRBD1 or TRBD2 may fit D (6 bases each). V was pared by 7 bases and J by 0 bases, with 15 bases between. CDR3 length: 14 amino acids. CDR1 is SQVTM, CDR2 ANQGSEA, per germline. CDR3 sequence (DNA): TGCAGCGCCCTTAGGGGGGCCGACCAAGAGACCCAGTACTTC. This codes for CSALRGADQETQYF.

This clonotype showed up many times. This chain connects TRBV28 to TRBJ2-1, with TRBD1 identical over 9 bases. V lost 6 bases to trimming and J lost 6 bases; unmatched junction nucleotides: 6. The CDR3 totals 14 residues. The germline V gene has CDR1 MDHEN and CDR2 SYDVKM. CDR3 sequence (DNA): TGTGCCAGCAGCCGGGACAGGGATTTCAATGAGCAGTTCTTC. Amino acids: CASSRDRDFNEQFF.

The chain carries TRBV15 and TRBJ2-1; D is perhaps TRBD2 (5 bases). With 0 bases removed from V and 5 bases from J, the gap between germline ends came to 11 bases. The germline CDR1 and CDR2 sequences are LNHNV and YYDKDF (reference sequence). This CDR3 is 15 amino acids long. The CDR3 nucleotides read TGTGCCACCAGCAGAGACGAAGCGGTGGACAATGAGCAGTTCTTC. It specifies CATSRDEAVDNEQFF.